The entry that follows covers one TCR beta chain sequence. What it binds is not known. This entry belongs to a study of T cells in Graves' hyperthyroidism and ophthalmopathy. Study-wide points: Ophthalmopathy got predicted by the model a median 6.5 months before its onset. The blood repertoire included most of the expanded thyroid clonotypes above 0.001.

The V end was cut by 3 bases, the J end by 4 bases, with 13 bases between. The germline V gene encodes CDR1 SGDLS and CDR2 YYNGEE. This CDR3 is 14 amino acids long. RNA transcripts served as the template for amplifying TCR beta CDR3 regions. During a first-round RT-PCR of the TCR CDR3, the HTBI primer set was used. One entry per CDR3 protein results from TCRdb running MiXCR on the multiplex PCR reads. This table has around 500,000 distinct CDR3 sequences, 15% to 20% appearing once. The chain joins TRBV9 to TRBJ1-2, with D perhaps TRBD1 (5 bases). The receptor's source is a woman aged 25 to 39 with Graves' ophthalmopathy. The sequenced material came from blood. The DNA for the CDR3 is TGTGCCAGCAGCGGACCGGGACCGAGCTATGGCTACACCTTC. Translated: CASSGPGPSYGYTF.